A selection of T cell receptor beta chains follows, all from one sample in a study of blood T cell repertoires in COVID-19. The assay was immunoSEQ multiplex PCR, and TCRdb's table has in-frame clones only and misses some. The sample lists about 68,000 clones, 65% to 80% occurring once. The sample taken for sequencing was peripheral blood. Receptor source: a human donor in a cohort sampled during active COVID-19. CDR3s include the opening cysteine and the closing phenylalanine or tryptophan. The order of the fields is V gene, J gene, clone size, CDR3 protein. Only some rows state a clone size, as once, few, many or a class for expanded clones.

V: TRBV7-2; J: TRBJ2-5; size: NA; CDR3: CASSRDRVETQYF
V: TRBV19; J: TRBJ2-1; size: NA; CDR3: CASSNQQGNEQFF
V: TRBV28; J: TRBJ1-2; size: NA; CDR3: CASSRQGTGYGYTF
V: TRBV29-1; J: TRBJ1-2; size: NA; CDR3: CSVSQTQGYGYTF
V: TRBV9; J: TRBJ1-5; size: NA; CDR3: CASSVPFRGPHPYSNQPQHF
V: TRBV18; J: TRBJ1-2; size: NA; CDR3: CASSPVVRGPGFDYGYTF
V: TRBV24-1; J: TRBJ2-7; size: once; CDR3: CATSDAGRGWSEQYF
V: TRBV28; J: TRBJ2-7; size: few; CDR3: CASAGQIYEQYF
V: TRBV5-1; J: TRBJ2-1; size: NA; CDR3: CASSPRGTNEQFF
V: TRBV9; J: TRBJ2-3; size: NA; CDR3: CASSVELAGNPSTDTQYF
V: TRBV4-1; J: TRBJ2-5; size: NA; CDR3: CASSQDWSSGQETQYF
V: TRBV7-8; J: TRBJ2-7; size: NA; CDR3: CASSPGQQREQYF
V: TRBV19; J: TRBJ2-7; size: few; CDR3: CASSDSGSLYEQYF
V: TRBV10-3; J: TRBJ2-7; size: NA; CDR3: CAIKFTTGVNEQYF
V: TRBV7-9; J: TRBJ2-5; size: NA; CDR3: CASSARQDYQETQYF
V: TRBV5-8; J: TRBJ2-3; size: NA; CDR3: CASTAGTSWYF
V: TRBV18; J: TRBJ2-7; size: NA; CDR3: CASSQNSYEQYF
V: TRBV19; J: TRBJ2-1; size: NA; CDR3: CASSWGQGSNEQFF
V: TRBV6-7; J: TRBJ2-1; size: NA; CDR3: CASIYGGAANEQFF
V: TRBV12-3/TRBV12-4; J: TRBJ1-1; size: NA; CDR3: CASSDPVPEAFF
V: TRBV19; J: TRBJ2-3; size: NA; CDR3: CASSYGLRTDTQYF
V: TRBV19; J: TRBJ1-6; size: NA; CDR3: CASRPATGGSPLHF
V: TRBV5-1; J: TRBJ1-3; size: NA; CDR3: CASSRGQANSGNTIYF
V: TRBV18; J: TRBJ2-3; size: NA; CDR3: CASSPTDTDTQYF
V: TRBV4-3; J: TRBJ2-1; size: NA; CDR3: CASSQGGLAIDEQFF
V: TRBV4-2; J: TRBJ2-7; size: few; CDR3: CASSPESGTSYEQYF
V: TRBV7-2; J: TRBJ1-2; size: NA; CDR3: CASSSGGATYGYTF
V: TRBV19; J: TRBJ2-1; size: once; CDR3: CASSRALPLAGGPDEQFF
V: TRBV4-3; J: TRBJ2-3; size: NA; CDR3: CASSQVQIQGVADTQYF
V: TRBV5-7; J: TRBJ1-1; size: NA; CDR3: CASSRPQGYNTEAFF
V: TRBV24-1; J: TRBJ2-6; size: NA; CDR3: CATSGETGQGANVLTF
V: TRBV3-1/TRBV3-2; J: TRBJ1-4; size: NA; CDR3: CASSGATNEKLFF
V: TRBV5-1; J: TRBJ2-7; size: NA; CDR3: CASSRRGGTDEQYF
V: TRBV6-2/TRBV6-3; J: TRBJ2-4; size: NA; CDR3: CASSPDRYNIQYF
V: TRBV19; J: TRBJ2-2; size: few; CDR3: CASRVAGGNTGELFF
V: TRBV30; J: TRBJ1-3; size: NA; CDR3: CAWSKNRGNTIYF
V: TRBV3-1/TRBV3-2; J: TRBJ1-3; size: NA; CDR3: CASSQTGQGFGNTIYF
V: TRBV4-2; J: TRBJ2-3; size: NA; CDR3: CASSQRGAGGSTDTQYF
V: TRBV9; J: TRBJ2-1; size: NA; CDR3: CASSARGTTKEQFF
V: TRBV5-1; J: TRBJ2-5; size: NA; CDR3: CASSLVLAGNQETQYF
V: TRBV7-2; J: TRBJ2-5; size: NA; CDR3: CASSPDRPQETQYF
V: TRBV10-1; J: TRBJ1-4; size: NA; CDR3: CASRESGGGEKLFF
V: TRBV30; J: TRBJ1-4; size: few; CDR3: CAWSQAPANEKLFF
V: TRBV7-9; J: TRBJ1-4; size: NA; CDR3: CASSFGGIGEKLFF
V: TRBV19; J: TRBJ2-1; size: NA; CDR3: CASRGEREISYNEQFF
V: TRBV9; J: TRBJ1-1; size: few; CDR3: CASSIVGQSNTEAFF
V: TRBV9; J: TRBJ1-6; size: NA; CDR3: CASSPGQGLHSPLHF
V: TRBV29-1; J: TRBJ1-2; size: NA; CDR3: CSVEQTSYGYTF
V: TRBV19; J: TRBJ2-5; size: once; CDR3: CASSNHRDNQETQYF
V: TRBV5-4; J: TRBJ2-5; size: NA; CDR3: CASSFGGETQYF
V: TRBV28; J: TRBJ2-5; size: NA; CDR3: CASGRGRETQYF
V: TRBV6-6; J: TRBJ2-1; size: NA; CDR3: CASRRQGGYNEQFF